A selection of T cell receptor beta chains follows, all from one sample in a study of PD-1 blockade in classical Hodgkin lymphoma. Clones were sequenced by immunoSEQ multiplex PCR, and TCRdb holds only the in-frame ones, with some missing. The repertoire holds about 46,000 clones, with roughly 75% as singletons. The sequences come from peripheral blood mononuclear cells (PBMCs), collected before the second cycle of nivolumab. These receptors were taken from a human donor with classical Hodgkin lymphoma. Each CDR3 is given with its conserved first and last residue. The D gene is left open where the match is weak. Size values are once, few and many counts, or a class for expanded clones, and some rows have none.

j_call: TRBJ1-6
v_call: TRBV5-4
d_call: -
clone_size: -
cdr3_nt: TGTGCCAGCAGCTTCGCGAGGGTAGGCAATTCACCCCTCCACTTT
cdr3_aa: CASSFARVGNSPLHF

j_call: TRBJ2-1
v_call: TRBV6-5
d_call: -
clone_size: once
cdr3_nt: TGTGCCAGCAGTTTTGATCGGGTGCACAATGAGCAGTTCTTC
cdr3_aa: CASSFDRVHNEQFF

j_call: TRBJ2-7
v_call: TRBV2
d_call: -
clone_size: -
cdr3_nt: TGTGCCAGCACGAGAGGGGAGTCCTACGAGCAGTACTTC
cdr3_aa: CASTRGESYEQYF

j_call: TRBJ2-3
v_call: TRBV7-8
d_call: TRBD2
clone_size: -
cdr3_nt: TGTGCCAGCAGCTTAGCCCTAGCGGGGGGCGGCACAGATACGCAGTATTTT
cdr3_aa: CASSLALAGGGTDTQYF

j_call: TRBJ1-6
v_call: TRBV5-1
d_call: TRBD1
clone_size: -
cdr3_nt: TGCGCCAGCAGCTTGGGGACAGGGATCGGATCACCCCTCCACTTT
cdr3_aa: CASSLGTGIGSPLHF

j_call: TRBJ2-7
v_call: TRBV12-2
d_call: -
clone_size: once
cdr3_nt: TGTGCAAGTCGCTTAGCGTACCGGACCACCTACGAGCAGTACTTC
cdr3_aa: CASRLAYRTTYEQYF

j_call: TRBJ1-1
v_call: TRBV30
d_call: -
clone_size: -
cdr3_nt: TGTGCCTGGAGTGCGCGGTGGGACACTGAAGCTTTCTTT
cdr3_aa: CAWSARWDTEAFF

j_call: TRBJ2-1
v_call: TRBV7-3
d_call: -
clone_size: -
cdr3_nt: TGTGCCAGCAGCCGGGACCTCCTAAGAGCCAATGAGCAGTTCTTC
cdr3_aa: CASSRDLLRANEQFF

j_call: TRBJ2-7
v_call: TRBV5-4
d_call: -
clone_size: once
cdr3_nt: TGTGCCAGCAGCTTGGATGGGGGCTCCTACGAGCAGTACTTC
cdr3_aa: CASSLDGGSYEQYF

j_call: TRBJ1-1
v_call: TRBV7-2
d_call: -
clone_size: -
cdr3_nt: TGTGCCAGCAGCTTCGACAGAGGCACTGAAGCTTTCTTT
cdr3_aa: CASSFDRGTEAFF

j_call: TRBJ2-3
v_call: TRBV5-6
d_call: -
clone_size: few
cdr3_nt: TGTGCCAGCAGTTCTATCAATCTAGCTAGCACAGATACGCAGTATTTT
cdr3_aa: CASSSINLASTDTQYF

j_call: TRBJ2-6
v_call: TRBV2
d_call: -
clone_size: -
cdr3_nt: TGTGCCAGTGTCCGAAGGGGAACCTTTCTTGGGGCCAACGTCCTGACTTTC
cdr3_aa: CASVRRGTFLGANVLTF

j_call: TRBJ2-3
v_call: TRBV19
d_call: TRBD1
clone_size: -
cdr3_nt: TGTGCCAGTAGATCCTCACAGGGGCCAGATACGCAGTATTTT
cdr3_aa: CASRSSQGPDTQYF

j_call: TRBJ2-3
v_call: TRBV7-9
d_call: TRBD2
clone_size: -
cdr3_nt: TGTGCCAGCAGCCCCCTCTTTTTTAGCGGGAGCACAGATACGCAGTATTTT
cdr3_aa: CASSPLFFSGSTDTQYF

j_call: TRBJ2-1
v_call: TRBV19
d_call: TRBD2
clone_size: -
cdr3_nt: TGTGCCAGTAGTTTGGGACTAGCCGAGCAGTTCTTC
cdr3_aa: CASSLGLAEQFF

j_call: TRBJ2-7
v_call: TRBV2
d_call: TRBD1
clone_size: -
cdr3_nt: TGTGCCAGCAGTGAGGAGCGAGGGGGCAGCTACGAGCAGTACTTC
cdr3_aa: CASSEERGGSYEQYF

j_call: TRBJ1-1
v_call: TRBV5-4
d_call: -
clone_size: -
cdr3_nt: TGTGCCAGCAGCTTGAGGGGAACTGAAGCTTTCTTT
cdr3_aa: CASSLRGTEAFF

j_call: TRBJ1-2
v_call: TRBV11-2
d_call: -
clone_size: -
cdr3_nt: TGTGCCAGCAGCCGCGAGGGAAGTGGCTACACCTTC
cdr3_aa: CASSREGSGYTF

j_call: TRBJ2-7
v_call: TRBV7-6
d_call: TRBD1
clone_size: few
cdr3_nt: TGTGCCAGCAGCTTAGCCGACAGGGAAGGGGCCCCTGGCCACGAGCAGTACTTC
cdr3_aa: CASSLADREGAPGHEQYF

j_call: TRBJ2-2
v_call: TRBV19
d_call: TRBD2
clone_size: -
cdr3_nt: TGTGCCAGTAGTTCCCCCCGGACTAGCGGGGGGGCGTTTGTTGACACCGGGGAGCTGTTTTTT
cdr3_aa: CASSSPRTSGGAFVDTGELFF

j_call: TRBJ2-1
v_call: TRBV10-1
d_call: -
clone_size: -
cdr3_nt: TGCGCCAGCAGTGACCCTAGGACTAACAATGAGCAGTTCTTC
cdr3_aa: CASSDPRTNNEQFF

j_call: TRBJ2-5
v_call: TRBV9
d_call: TRBD1
clone_size: -
cdr3_nt: TGTGCCAGCAGCGTAACGGGACAGGGGCAAGAGACCCAGTACTTC
cdr3_aa: CASSVTGQGQETQYF